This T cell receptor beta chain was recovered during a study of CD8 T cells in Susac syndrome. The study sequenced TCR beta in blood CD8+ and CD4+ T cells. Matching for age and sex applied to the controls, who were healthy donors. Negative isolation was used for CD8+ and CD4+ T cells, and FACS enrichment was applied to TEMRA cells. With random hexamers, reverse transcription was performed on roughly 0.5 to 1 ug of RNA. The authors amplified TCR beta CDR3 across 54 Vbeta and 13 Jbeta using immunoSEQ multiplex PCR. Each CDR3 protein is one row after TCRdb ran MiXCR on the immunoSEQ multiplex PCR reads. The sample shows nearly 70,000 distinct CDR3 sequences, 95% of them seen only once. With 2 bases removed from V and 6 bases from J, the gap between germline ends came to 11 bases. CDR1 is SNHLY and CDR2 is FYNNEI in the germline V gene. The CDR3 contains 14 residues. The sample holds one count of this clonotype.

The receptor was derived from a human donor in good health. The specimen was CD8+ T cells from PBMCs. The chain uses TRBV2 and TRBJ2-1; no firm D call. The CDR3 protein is CASSEWAPFNEQFF. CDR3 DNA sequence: TGTGCCAGCAGTGAATGGGCCCCTTTCAATGAGCAGTTCTTC.